The entry below gives a single T cell receptor (beta chain) sequence along with its context. The length of the CDR3 is 13 residues. The germline CDR1 and CDR2 sequences are SGHRS and YFSETQ. J was trimmed by 5 bases and V by 5 bases; bases with no gene match: 4. Here immunoSEQ multiplex PCR was the method, and the copy in TCRdb shows in-frame clones only, minus some. The table has under 60,000 clones, 70% to 85% seen once; the top ten hold under 30%. This sample is drawn from a study of blood T cell repertoires in COVID-19. The clonotype originates from a man between 65 and 85 years old with acute or convalescent COVID-19. The rearrangement joins TRBV5-1 to TRBJ2-5; 9 bases are a match to TRBD2. Sequenced: peripheral blood. CDR3 sequence (DNA): TGCGCCAGCAGGGGTAGCGGGAGTGAGACCCAGTACTTC. Its translation: CASRGSGSETQYF.